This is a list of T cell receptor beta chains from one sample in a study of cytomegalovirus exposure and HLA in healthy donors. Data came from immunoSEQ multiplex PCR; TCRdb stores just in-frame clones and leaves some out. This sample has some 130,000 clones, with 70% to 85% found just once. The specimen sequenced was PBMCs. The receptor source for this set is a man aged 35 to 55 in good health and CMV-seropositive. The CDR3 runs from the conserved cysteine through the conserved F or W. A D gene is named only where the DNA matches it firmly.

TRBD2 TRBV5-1 CASSLVLADQETQYF
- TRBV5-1 CASSSQGGETQYF
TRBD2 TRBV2 CASRPSSGGGYEQYF
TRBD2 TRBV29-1 CSVPGLAAHTGELFF
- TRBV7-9 CASSPHWTTYEQYF
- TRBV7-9 CASSWGGDTEAFF
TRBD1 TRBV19 CASCIGTGFSGNQPQHF
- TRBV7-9 CASSPSARGNTGELFF
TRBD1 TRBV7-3 CASSSLDRGMNTEAFF
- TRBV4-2 CASSQDLGQDTQYF
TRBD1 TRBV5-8 CASRRQGVTRETQYF
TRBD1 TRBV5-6 CASSLAPTGGSYGYTF
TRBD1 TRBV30 CAWSGDRKTYEQYF
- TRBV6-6 CASIPGSAAEAFF
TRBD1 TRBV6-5 CASSDRGYNEQFF
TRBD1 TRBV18 CASSPGQGVNYGYTF
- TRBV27 CASSLAVFTEAFF
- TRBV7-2 CASSSRLASNTDTQYF
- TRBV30 CAWAGTVRGQPQHF
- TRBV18 CASSPAVVTSEAFF
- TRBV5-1 CASSLASRSHYEQYF
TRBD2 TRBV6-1 CASERGLADNEQFF
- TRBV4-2 CASSQGYGTSSSYNEQFF
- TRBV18 CASSPVRQTYNTGELFF
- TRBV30 CAWSVAGFNQPQHF
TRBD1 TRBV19 CASSQGQGYQPQHF
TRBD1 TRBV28 CASRVWDRALRRMNTEAFF
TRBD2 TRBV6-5 CASSLIAAGAYNEQFF
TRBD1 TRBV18 CASSLSGTGTGNTIYF
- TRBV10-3 CAISQPTRQADTQYF
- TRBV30 CAWTRRTLNYGYTF
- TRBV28 CASSLSSGQSEKLFF
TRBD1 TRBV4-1 CASSQDAPGQRLNTEAFF
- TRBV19 CAGSRRSNTEAFF
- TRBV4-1 CASSQGGVVEKLFF